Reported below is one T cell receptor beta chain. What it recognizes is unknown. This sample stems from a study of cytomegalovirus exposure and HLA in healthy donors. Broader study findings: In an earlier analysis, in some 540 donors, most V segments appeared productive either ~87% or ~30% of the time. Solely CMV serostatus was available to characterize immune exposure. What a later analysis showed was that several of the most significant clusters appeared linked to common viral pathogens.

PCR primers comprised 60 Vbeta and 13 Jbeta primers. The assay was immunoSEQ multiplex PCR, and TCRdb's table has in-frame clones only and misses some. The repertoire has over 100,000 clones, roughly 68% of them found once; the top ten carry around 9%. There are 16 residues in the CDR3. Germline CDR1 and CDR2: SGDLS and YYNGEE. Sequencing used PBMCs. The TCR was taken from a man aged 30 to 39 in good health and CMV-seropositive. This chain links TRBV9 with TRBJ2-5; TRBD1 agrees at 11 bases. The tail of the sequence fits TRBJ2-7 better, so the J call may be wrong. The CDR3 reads CASSVEDGTGGYEQYF. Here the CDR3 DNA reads TGTGCCAGCAGCGTAGAAGACGGGACAGGGGGCTACGAGCAGTACTTC.